The sequence of this T cell receptor (beta chain) was determined in a study of blood T cell repertoires in COVID-19 (dated by TCRdb to the early 2020s). For the study in its entirety: Samples covering the acute and convalescent phases of COVID-19 were provided by collaborators in the United States, Italy and Spain. The samples were drawn from the first 160 participants of the ongoing ImmuneRACE study and from 1,254 subjects provided by 6 global collaborators. The repertoires were released in a freely available public database intended as a resource for research on the immune response to SARS-CoV-2. The dataset comprised deeply sampled blood TCRbeta repertoires from subjects exposed to, actively infected with, or recovered from COVID-19. Where available, HLA class I and class II types were taken from metadata supplied by the sample provider and were not determined by assay-based typing. Nearly every sample came with metadata listing a de-identified subject ID, COVID-19 status, age in years and sex. The prospective study material was composed of cDNA or gDNA derived from T cells, B-cell-depleted T cells, or PBMCs. What the research found in general, with its limitations: How much clinical and demographic metadata was included differed by source and by participant, and the metadata was provided uncurated.

The germline V and J ends show losses of 7 bases and 6 bases respectively, and no gene match explains 10 bases of the junction. The CDR3 starts with the cysteine, ends with the phenylalanine, and has 15 residues. Here the CDR3 DNA is all that survives: 45 bases in frame from base 1. Based on the germline V gene, the CDR1 and CDR2 sequences are SGDLS and YYNGEE. Whole blood was collected in K2EDTA tubes by collaborating institutions according to the institutions' own protocols. For TCRbeta analysis, collaborators shipped samples as frozen whole blood, isolated PBMCs, or DNA extracted from either of those sample types. The immunoSEQ Assay, a bias-controlled multiplex PCR, was used to amplify TCRbeta CDR3 regions from genomic DNA. Per the authors' processing: Nucleated cell counts per sample were estimated from amplification of reference gene primers within the assay. To quantify the absolute abundance of each unique TCRbeta CDR3 rearrangement, sequence reads were collapsed and filtered. For each sample, productive Simpson clonality was calculated as the square root of Simpson's diversity index across productive rearrangements. Not all clones reach the TCRdb copy of this immuneACCESS table, which keeps in-frame sequences only. Checked studies attribute under half of the gap to unresolved V genes and leave the rest unexplained. V and J calls and clone size are given by that table; D and trimming were obtained from the DNA. Across this sample there are about 230,000 clones, with approximately 84% seen only once. The ten largest clonotypes hold around 1% of the sample.

Regarding this clone: Its antigen has not been determined. There are no base qualities to consult, and no much larger clone falls within one base.

Sequencing was carried out using peripheral blood. The TCR was taken from a man in his forties or fifties with acute or convalescent COVID-19. This chain is built from TRBV9 and TRBJ2-2, and 9 junctional nucleotides match TRBD1. The sequenced DNA: TGTGCCAGCGTCGGACAGGGGAGGCGCGCCGGGGAGCTGTTTTTT. This encodes CASVGQGRRAGELFF. With all but the CDR3 taken from the reference TRBV9 and TRBJ2-2 genes, the full variable domain is: DSGVTQTPKHLITATGQRVTLRCSPRSGDLSVYWYQQSLDQGLQFLIQYYNGEERAKGNILERFSAQQFPDLHSELNLSSLELGDSALYFCASVGQGRRAGELFFGEGSRLTVL.